The next 14 T cell receptor beta chains were all read from a single sample in a study of blood T cells in healthy people across ages (dated by TCRdb to the mid-2010s). Libraries were made using 5' RACE. The data were produced on an Illumina HiSeq 2500. A second PCR of about 7 to 12 cycles was performed with a sample-barcoded 5' primer and a J-beta primer mix. TCRdb reprocessing: public reads trimmed at Q25 with fastp, clones called with MiXCR, in-frame beta chains kept. Each entry merges the rows of one CDR3 protein and shows their most common DNA and genes. The table for this sample lists 900,000 to 950,000 distinct CDR3 sequences; around 29% of them were counted only once. Roughly 10% of the sample belongs to the ten largest clones. Another study also made use of these data, one on T cells of mothers and their children.

The specimen was blood. The receptors here all came from a woman in her forties in good health.

In this sample, this clonotype turned up many times. A much larger clone lies a single base off, so this may be a read error. The rearrangement links TRBV19 to TRBJ2-5, with 9 nucleotides matching TRBD2. Germline V gene sequence: CDR1 LNHDA, CDR2 SQIVND (reference sequence). The V gene end was trimmed by 3 bases and the J gene end by 11 bases; junction bases not matched to a gene: 13. This CDR3 comprises 15 residues. The CDR3 here is CASSIVAGAYNEQYF. In nucleotides, the CDR3 is TGTGCCAGTAGTATTGTAGCGGGGGCTTACAATGAGCAGTACTTC.

V usage is TRBV18 and J usage is TRBJ2-1; 8 nucleotides match TRBD1. The junction had 6 bases not matched to a gene; V was cut back by 0 bases and J by 8 bases. CDR3 length: 15 amino acids. CDR1 is KGHSH and CDR2 is LQKENI in the germline V gene. The CDR3 region has the DNA TGTGCCAGCTCACCACCACAACAGGGGGGCGATGAGCAGTTCTTC. Translation gives CASSPPQQGGDEQFF.

This chain connects TRBV10-3 to TRBJ1-4; D is unclear. Germline V lookup: CDR1 ENHRY, CDR2 SYGVKD. The CDR3 covers 16 residues. V shed 0 bases and J shed 7 bases, with 15 bases lying between them. CDR3 coding DNA: TGTGCCATCAGTGAGTCGATCGGCGGCATTAGTGAAAAACTGTTTTTT. Translating it yields CAISESIGGISEKLFF.

The V call is TRBV12-3 or TRBV12-4, the J call TRBJ2-3; maybe TRBD2 (5 bases). V was trimmed by 1 base and J by 4 bases, leaving 15 bases between them. The CDR3 extends over 16 amino acids. This CDR3 reads CASSLVGGRGPDTQYF. CDR3 DNA sequence: TGTGCCAGCAGTTTAGTGGGTGGCAGAGGGCCAGATACGCAGTATTTT.

This clonotype has a handful of counts. CDR3 region: CASSILSGAQYF. CDR3 nucleotides: TGTGCCAGCAGCATCCTCAGCGGTGCGCAGTATTTT. This chain links TRBV7-2 with TRBJ2-3, with a tentative D call TRBD2 (5 bases). This CDR3 is 12 amino acids long. CDR1 SGHTA and CDR2 FQGNSA come from the germline V gene. V was trimmed by 5 bases and J by 10 bases, leaving 13 bases between them.

Many counts were recorded for this clonotype. The chain couples TRBV5-8 to TRBJ1-2, with a tentative D call TRBD1 (5 bases). This CDR3 is 15 amino acids long. CDR1 and CDR2 (germline): SGHTS, YDEGEE. Between the trimmed V and J ends, which lost 1 base and 3 bases, there was a span of 13 bases. CDR3 residues: CASSLYGQGYYGYTF. The DNA of the CDR3 is TGTGCCAGCAGCTTGTACGGGCAGGGATACTATGGCTACACCTTC. The whole variable domain, filled in from reference TRBV5-8 and TRBJ1-2, reads EAGVTQSPTHLIKTRGQQATLRCSPISGHTSVYWYQQALGLGLQFLLWYDEGEERNRGNFPPRFSGRQFPNYSSELNVNALELEDSALYLCASSLYGQGYYGYTFGSGTRLTVV.

This clonotype was observed many times. The chain couples TRBV20-1 to TRBJ2-7; TRBD1 matches 10 bases. Germline values: CDR1 DFQATT, CDR2 SNEGSKA (reference sequence). The CDR3 has 13 residues. J gave up 2 bases and V 6 bases, and 4 bases lay outside the gene matches. CDR3 bases: TGCAGTGCAGGGGGACAGGGGACCTACGAGCAGTACTTC. Translating gives CSAGGQGTYEQYF.

This clonotype was seen a handful of times. The chain combines TRBV5-1 with TRBJ2-7; D is perhaps TRBD1 or TRBD2 (5 bases each). Germline CDR1 SGHRS, CDR2 YFSETQ. The V end lost 9 bases, the J end lost 3 bases, and 19 bases lay between the germline ends. There are 14 residues in the CDR3. The CDR3: CATAPGAGRYEQYF. The CDR3 nucleotides are TGCGCCACCGCACCCGGGGCAGGCCGCTACGAGCAGTACTTC. Looking up the rest from reference TRBV5-1 and TRBJ2-7 gives the full variable domain: KAGVTQTPRYLIKTRGQQVTLSCSPISGHRSVSWYQQTPGQGLQFLFEYFSETQRNKGNFPGRFSGRQFSNSRSEMNVSTLELGDSALYLCATAPGAGRYEQYFGPGTRLTVT.

The rearrangement joins TRBV28 to TRBJ1-2; a possible D gene is TRBD1 (6 bases). The CDR3 has 15 residues. The V gene lost 10 bases and the J gene lost 0 bases, with 18 bases spanning the gap. CDR1 is MDHEN and CDR2 is SYDVKM in the germline V gene. CDR3 in DNA: TGTGCCAACAGCCCGGGGGGGCGCACTAACTATGGCTACACCTTC. Protein: CANSPGGRTNYGYTF.

In this sample, this clonotype turned up a few times. This chain joins TRBV7-2 and TRBJ2-5; 12 bases map to TRBD2. The CDR3 sequence is 17 residues long. Looked up from germline, CDR1 is SGHTA and CDR2 is FQGNSA. J was trimmed by 4 bases and V by 2 bases; bases with no gene match: 8. The CDR3 nucleotides read TGTGCCAGCAGCTTACCGACTAGCGGGGGCTGGGTAGAGACCCAGTACTTC. Its translation: CASSLPTSGGWVETQYF.

This clonotype was seen at least ten times. The V call is TRBV28, the J call TRBJ2-7, with 10 bases matching TRBD1. CDR1 is MDHEN, CDR2 SYDVKM, per germline. V lost 10 bases to trimming and J lost 2 bases; unmatched junction nucleotides: 11. The CDR3 is 15 residues long. The CDR3 protein is CATRWRGTGAYEQYF. CDR3 DNA sequence: TGTGCCACCAGATGGAGAGGGACAGGGGCCTACGAGCAGTACTTC.

This clonotype was seen only a few times. The chain is built from TRBV6-6 and TRBJ1-2; D remains ambiguous. The ends were cut back, 2 bases at V and 0 bases at J, with 16 bases in the middle. Germline V gene sequence: CDR1 MNHNY, CDR2 SVGAGI (reference sequence). CDR3 length equals 17 residues. In DNA, the CDR3 is TGTGCCAGCAGTTACGGGTCGCCAGGCCGGACTAACTATGGCTACACCTTC. Protein: CASSYGSPGRTNYGYTF.

This clonotype was recorded many times. CDR3 amino acids: CATRPGQGNSYYGYTF. In DNA form, the CDR3 reads TGTGCCACCAGGCCGGGACAGGGTAATAGCTACTATGGCTACACCTTC. V and J are TRBV28 and TRBJ1-2; 9 bases agree with TRBD1. The CDR3 length is 16 residues. V dropped 10 bases and J dropped 3; count of bases not matched to a gene: 15. Germline CDR1 and CDR2: MDHEN and SYDVKM.

V gene TRBV7-9 combines with J gene TRBJ2-2; 9 nucleotides match TRBD1. V lost 2 bases to trimming and J lost 6 bases; unmatched junction nucleotides: 7. This CDR3 region has 16 residues. The germline gives CDR1 SEHNR, CDR2 FQNEAQ (reference sequence). CDR3 region: CASSLTTGGLAGELFF. Written as DNA, the CDR3 is TGTGCCAGCAGCTTAACGACAGGGGGATTGGCCGGGGAGCTGTTTTTT.